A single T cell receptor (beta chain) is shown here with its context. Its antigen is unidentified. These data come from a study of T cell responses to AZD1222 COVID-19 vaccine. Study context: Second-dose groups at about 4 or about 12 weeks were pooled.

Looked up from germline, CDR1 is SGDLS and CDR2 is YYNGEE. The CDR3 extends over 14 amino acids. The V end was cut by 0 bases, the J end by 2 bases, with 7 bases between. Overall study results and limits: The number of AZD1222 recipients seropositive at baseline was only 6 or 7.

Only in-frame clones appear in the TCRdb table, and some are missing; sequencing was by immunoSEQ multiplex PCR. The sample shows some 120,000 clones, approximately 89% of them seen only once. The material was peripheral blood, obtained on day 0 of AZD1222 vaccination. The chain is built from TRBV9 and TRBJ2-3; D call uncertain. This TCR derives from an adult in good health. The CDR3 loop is CASSVEVATDTQYF. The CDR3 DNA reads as TGTGCCAGCAGCGTAGAGGTAGCCACAGATACGCAGTATTTT.